Following are 21 T cell receptor beta chains from one sample sequenced in a study of Graves' ophthalmopathy and Graves' hyperthyroidism. Using RNA transcripts, the TCR beta CDR3 regions were amplified. Scientists carried out first-round RT-PCR using HTBI primers and then a second-round multiplex PCR. TCRdb re-called the multiplex PCR reads with MiXCR, one entry per CDR3 protein. The sample shows about 480,000 distinct CDR3 sequences, 14% of them seen only once. Sequenced material: blood. Receptor source: a woman aged 25 to 39 with Graves' ophthalmopathy.

The sample holds many counts of this clonotype. This rearrangement joins TRBV9 to TRBJ1-1; D gene uncertain. Germline CDR1 is SGDLS and CDR2 is YYNGEE. V was clipped by 1 base and J by 3 bases, with 7 bases between them. This CDR3 contains 13 residues. The CDR3 is CASSVTVDTEAFF. CDR3 DNA sequence: TGTGCCAGCAGCGTAACTGTGGACACTGAAGCTTTCTTT.

This clonotype was seen ten or more times. CDR3 nucleotide sequence: TGTGCCAACGGAAAGGGGGGTGGGCAGCCCCAGCATTTT. The encoded protein is CANGKGGGQPQHF. The chain is built from TRBV2 and TRBJ1-5; tentative D call: TRBD1 (6 bases). The CDR3 has 13 amino acids. V was clipped by 10 bases and J by 7 bases, with 17 bases between them. Germline-derived CDR1 and CDR2 are SNHLY and FYNNEI.

V gene TRBV28 combines with J gene TRBJ2-7; 7 positions match TRBD1. CDR1 and CDR2 from the germline V gene are MDHEN and SYDVKM. CDR3 size: 15 residues. V was clipped by 0 bases and J by 7 bases; unmatched bases: 9. CDR3 in amino acids: CASSLWDRGLREQYF. The CDR3 nucleotides read TGTGCCAGCAGTTTATGGGATAGGGGGCTGAGAGAGCAGTACTTC.

This clonotype came up many times. The DNA for the CDR3 is TGCAGTGCCGATTGGGACTCCGGGACTAGGTACGAGCAGTACTTC. The encoded protein is CSADWDSGTRYEQYF. This chain links TRBV20-1 with TRBJ2-7, with 8 nucleotides matching TRBD2. CDR1 DFQATT and CDR2 SNEGSKA come from the germline V gene (reference sequence). V was pared by 6 bases and J by 4 bases, with 14 bases of the junction left unmatched. This CDR3 has 15 residues.

In its sample, this clonotype was seen a few times. The chain carries TRBV11-3 and TRBJ2-7; D not resolved. Looked up from germline, CDR1 is SGHNT and CDR2 is YENEEA. The ends were cut back, 4 bases at V and 3 bases at J, with 10 bases in the middle. The CDR3 runs 13 residues. CDR3 amino acids: CASSSGPLYEQYF. In DNA, the CDR3 is TGTGCCAGCAGCTCCGGTCCTCTCTACGAGCAGTACTTC.

Ten or more counts support this clonotype. The CDR3 DNA reads as TGCAGTGCTAGAGTAAAGGAGAACACTGAAGCTTTCTTT. It encodes CSARVKENTEAFF. J is TRBJ1-1 and V is TRBV20-1; D ambiguous. Germline CDR1 DFQATT, CDR2 SNEGSKA (reference sequence). This CDR3 region has 13 residues. The V and J ends lost 1 base and 1 base respectively, with 7 bases between them.

This clonotype was seen a few times. The chain is built from TRBV11-1 and TRBJ2-5, with D possibly matching TRBD1 (5 bases). V was trimmed by 4 bases and J by 0 bases, leaving 9 bases between them. Germline V CDR1 and CDR2: SGHAT, FQDESV (reference sequence). The CDR3 contains 14 residues. In DNA, the CDR3 is TGTGCCAGCAGCTCGGACACCTACCAAGAGACCCAGTACTTC. This translates into CASSSDTYQETQYF.

V and J are TRBV28 and TRBJ1-5; 7 nucleotides agree with TRBD1. There are 17 residues in the CDR3. J gave up 2 bases and V 7 bases, and 14 bases lay outside the gene matches. The V gene's germline CDR1 is MDHEN and CDR2 SYDVKM. CDR3 DNA sequence: TGTGCCAGCACCCCTTCCGGTGGAGGGGGCCGCAATCAGCCCCAGCATTTT. Its translation is CASTPSGGGGRNQPQHF. Based on the CDR3 plus reference TRBV28 and TRBJ1-5, the full variable domain is DVKVTQSSRYLVKRTGEKVFLECVQDMDHENMFWYRQDPGLGLRLIYFSYDVKMKEKGDIPEGYSVSREKKERFSLILESASTNQTSMYLCASTPSGGGGRNQPQHFGDGTRLSIL.

This clonotype was counted ten times or more. This chain joins TRBV27 and TRBJ1-5, with TRBD1 identical over 7 bases. There are 17 residues in the CDR3. Germline assignment: CDR1 MNHEY and CDR2 SMNVEV (reference sequence). The V segment lost 2 bases and the J segment 6 bases; nucleotides outside the gene matches: 13. The CDR3 reads CASSLTGALVGSQPQHF. In DNA, the CDR3 is TGTGCCAGCAGTTTAACAGGGGCGCTAGTCGGTAGTCAGCCCCAGCATTTT.

This clonotype was counted many times. The rearrangement joins TRBV7-8 to TRBJ2-6; D gene uncertain. The CDR3 is 15 amino acids. In germline, CDR1 is SGHVS, CDR2 FQNEAQ. V lost 5 bases to trimming and J lost 4 bases, with 12 bases between them. CDR3 coding DNA: TGTGCCAGCAGCCACGCAAGGGCCGGGGCCAACGTCCTGACTTTC. Translation gives CASSHARAGANVLTF.

V gene TRBV5-1 combines with J gene TRBJ2-7; tentatively, D is TRBD1 (6 bases). V gave up 4 bases and J gave up 0 bases, with 14 bases separating them. This CDR3 has 15 amino acids. Germline CDR1 and CDR2: SGHRS and YFSETQ. Written as DNA, the CDR3 is TGCGCCAGCAGCCGGGACACCACGAGCTCCTACGAGCAGTACTTC. Translating gives CASSRDTTSSYEQYF.

V gene TRBV7-8 combines with J gene TRBJ2-3; weak D call: TRBD2 (5 bases). Germline loops: CDR1 SGHVS, CDR2 FQNEAQ. There are 14 residues in the CDR3. Trimming left V 5 bases short and J 0 bases short, with 9 bases between. Here the CDR3 reads CASSLQRSTDTQYF. As DNA, the CDR3 is TGTGCCAGCAGCCTTCAGCGGAGCACAGATACGCAGTATTTT.

This clonotype was seen repeatedly, ten times or more. V is TRBV15 and J is TRBJ1-5, with 7 nucleotides matching TRBD1. CDR3 length equals 16 residues. Germline V gene sequence: CDR1 LNHNV, CDR2 YYDKDF (reference sequence). V was pared by 2 bases and J by 4 bases, with 8 bases of the junction left unmatched. CDR3 loop: CATSRPTGVSNQPQHF. The DNA for the CDR3 is TGTGCCACCAGCAGACCCACAGGGGTTTCGAATCAGCCCCAGCATTTT.

At least ten counts were recorded for this clonotype. This CDR3 reads CASSADRSGANVLTF. The CDR3, as DNA: TGTGCCAGCAGTGCTGACAGGTCTGGGGCCAACGTCCTGACTTTC. V is TRBV6-4 and J is TRBJ2-6; possibly TRBD1 for D (6 bases). The CDR3 runs to 15 residues. Germline CDR1 is MRHNA and CDR2 is SNTAGT. V was cut by 4 bases and J by 1 base, with 8 bases left in between.

The J gene is TRBJ2-2, the V gene TRBV6-1; no firm D call. The CDR3 runs to 15 residues. Trimming removed 6 bases from V and 0 bases from J, with 11 bases in between. The V gene's germline CDR1 is MNHNS and CDR2 SASEGT. The DNA of the CDR3 is TGTGCCAGCAGCCAGGTCGACGCGAACACCGGGGAGCTGTTTTTT. It is translated as CASSQVDANTGELFF.

The rearrangement joins TRBV28 to TRBJ2-5, with 8 bases lining up with TRBD2. After removal of 6 bases from V and 4 bases from J, the junction contained 10 bases not matched to a gene. CDR1 and CDR2 (germline): MDHEN, SYDVKM. This CDR3 is 15 amino acids long. CDR3 protein: CASRAGGVFGETQYF. As DNA, the CDR3 is TGTGCCAGCAGGGCGGGGGGCGTCTTCGGAGAGACCCAGTACTTC.

This clonotype was recorded at least ten times. This chain links TRBV15 with TRBJ2-6; the D is unclear. This CDR3 comprises 16 residues. The V and J ends lost 5 bases and 1 base respectively, with 12 bases between them. Germline CDR1 reads LNHNV; CDR2 reads YYDKDF (reference sequence). The CDR3 nucleotides read TGTGCCACCAGCGGCCAGAGTGGGTCTGGGGCCAACGTCCTGACTTTC. Its protein product is CATSGQSGSGANVLTF.

Many counts were recorded for this clonotype. This chain joins TRBV28 and TRBJ2-7; D is unclear. Germline values: CDR1 MDHEN, CDR2 SYDVKM. The CDR3 loop spans 13 amino acids. The V gene lost 9 bases and the J gene lost 0 bases, with 12 bases spanning the gap. This CDR3 is CASRGTISYEQYF. The CDR3 nucleotides are TGTGCCAGTCGCGGTACCATCTCCTACGAGCAGTACTTC. The entire variable domain, with the rest obtained from reference TRBV28 and TRBJ2-7, is as follows: DVKVTQSSRYLVKRTGEKVFLECVQDMDHENMFWYRQDPGLGLRLIYFSYDVKMKEKGDIPEGYSVSREKKERFSLILESASTNQTSMYLCASRGTISYEQYFGPGTRLTVT.

This clonotype came up many times. This rearrangement joins TRBV19 to TRBJ1-2; D gene uncertain. Germline loops: CDR1 LNHDA, CDR2 SQIVND (reference sequence). This CDR3 spans 14 amino acids. V was cut by 6 bases and J by 0 bases, with 11 bases left in between. DNA for the CDR3: TGTGCCAGTAGGGCCCTAGGCGCTAACTATGGCTACACCTTC. Its protein product is CASRALGANYGYTF.

This clonotype came up many times. This chain joins TRBV5-1 and TRBJ2-2; D remains ambiguous. The CDR3 is 14 amino acids. V lost 2 bases to trimming and J lost 1 base, with 6 bases between them. CDR1 is SGHRS and CDR2 is YFSETQ in the germline V gene. The CDR3 loop reads CASSLARNTGELFF. The CDR3 DNA follows: TGCGCCAGCAGCTTAGCCAGGAACACCGGGGAGCTGTTTTTT. The full variable domain, with the rest looked up from reference TRBV5-1 and TRBJ2-2, is KAGVTQTPRYLIKTRGQQVTLSCSPISGHRSVSWYQQTPGQGLQFLFEYFSETQRNKGNFPGRFSGRQFSNSRSEMNVSTLELGDSALYLCASSLARNTGELFFGEGSRLTVL.

This clonotype was picked up a small number of times. This rearrangement joins TRBV19 to TRBJ2-1, with 9 positions matching TRBD1. The CDR3 is 13 residues long. The germline V gene has CDR1 LNHDA and CDR2 SQIVND (reference sequence). Trimming at V came to 7 bases and at J to 7 bases, leaving 5 bases not matched to a gene. Here the CDR3 reads CASTVDRGNEQFF. The CDR3 coding sequence is TGTGCCAGTACTGTGGACAGGGGAAATGAGCAGTTCTTC.